This TCR beta chain was documented in a study of blood T cell repertoires in COVID-19. Study-level information: Acute and convalescent COVID-19 samples came from the United States, Italy and Spain. Sources were T cells, B-cell-depleted T cells, or PBMCs; the material itself was cDNA or gDNA.

Assay used: immunoSEQ multiplex PCR; TCRdb lists only in-frame clones, some missing. The sample carries approximately 280,000 clones, 90% recorded once. Study members were between 18 and 89 years old and lived in 20 to 30 US regions. Self-reported history from a screening survey and questionnaire set each donor's cohort. Germline V gene lookup returns CDR1 SEHNR and CDR2 FQNEAQ (reference sequence). V lost 1 base and J lost 5; bases outside the gene matches: 17. The CDR3 runs 18 residues. This clonotype originated in a woman between 18 and 30 years old with acute COVID-19. Sequencing was carried out using PBMCs or T cells enriched from blood (not recorded which). This chain uses TRBV7-9 with TRBJ2-7; 7 bases agree with TRBD2. The CDR3 protein is CASSLGEGPSLGRDEQYF. As DNA, the CDR3 is TGTGCCAGCAGCTTAGGGGAGGGCCCCTCTCTGGGGCGGGACGAGCAGTACTTC.